This passage covers 17 T cell receptor beta chains from one sample sequenced in a study of neurological immune-mediated disorders. TCRdb redid the calling of the 5' RACE reads with MiXCR, one entry per CDR3 protein. The table shows approximately 30,000 distinct CDR3 sequences, with under 30% occurring only once. Material: CD4+ T cells from blood. These receptors were collected from a man aged 45-60 years with HTLV-1-associated myelopathy (HAM/TSP).

This clonotype was seen ten or more times. J is TRBJ1-6 and V is TRBV9, with TRBD1 identical over 7 bases. Germline CDR1 SGDLS, CDR2 YYNGEE. V lost 4 bases to trimming and J lost 7 bases; unmatched junction nucleotides: 5. The CDR3 is 14 residues long. This chain's CDR3 is CASSPRGGNSPLHF. As DNA, the CDR3 is TGTGCCAGCAGCCCTCGAGGGGGCAATTCACCCCTCCACTTT. Drawing the rest from reference TRBV9 and TRBJ1-6, the complete variable domain is DSGVTQTPKHLITATGQRVTLRCSPRSGDLSVYWYQQSLDQGLQFLIQYYNGEERAKGNILERFSAQQFPDLHSELNLSSLELGDSALYFCASSPRGGNSPLHFGNGTRLTVT.

This clonotype has a count of ten or more. The chain employs TRBV29-1 and TRBJ1-1, with 7 bases matching TRBD1. CDR3 length equals 14 residues. Trimming took 3 bases from V and 6 from J; bases not matched to a gene: 10. Germline assignment: CDR1 SQVTM and CDR2 ANQGSEA. CDR3: CSVEKDRRPAEAFF. The CDR3 DNA follows: TGCAGCGTTGAGAAGGACAGGCGGCCCGCTGAAGCTTTCTTT.

In its sample, this clonotype was seen many times. V is TRBV2 and J is TRBJ2-2, with TRBD1 matching over 7 bases. The CDR3 consists of 15 residues. Germline V gene sequence: CDR1 SNHLY, CDR2 FYNNEI. The ends lost 7 bases at V and 0 bases at J; junction bases unmatched: 5. This CDR3 reads CASNRDSTNTGELFF. The CDR3 DNA is TGTGCCAGCAATAGGGACAGCACGAACACCGGGGAGCTGTTTTTT.

This clonotype was observed a few times. The rearrangement joins TRBV10-1 to TRBJ2-1; 13 bases fit TRBD2. The CDR3 spans 19 residues. The J segment lost 4 bases and the V segment lost 6 bases, leaving 15 bases of the junction unmatched. The germline CDR1 and CDR2 sequences are WNHNN and SYGVQD (reference sequence). This chain's CDR3 is CASSNKGLAGKFSYNEQFF. The CDR3 DNA sequence: TGCGCCAGCAGCAACAAGGGACTAGCGGGGAAGTTTTCATACAATGAGCAGTTCTTC.

This clonotype occurred many times. This sequence joins TRBV7-2 and TRBJ2-1, with 7 bases aligning to TRBD2. Per germline, CDR1 SGHTA and CDR2 FQGNSA. V lost 0 bases and J lost 3; bases outside the gene matches: 2. There are 15 residues in the CDR3. The CDR3 coding sequence is TGTGCCAGCAGCTTAGCAGCGGGGAACTACAATGAGCAGTTCTTC. Encoded protein: CASSLAAGNYNEQFF.

The chain has TRBV5-1 and TRBJ1-1, with D perhaps matching TRBD1 (5 bases). This CDR3 comprises 16 residues. Trimming cost V 0 bases and J 2 bases, with 14 bases left between them. In germline, CDR1 is SGHRS, CDR2 YFSETQ. DNA for the CDR3: TGCGCCAGCAGCTTGGCGGGAGGCAGGGTCAACACTGAAGCTTTCTTT. This codes for CASSLAGGRVNTEAFF.

The sample holds many counts of this clonotype. The J gene is TRBJ1-1, the V gene TRBV5-1, with a possible D match to TRBD1 (5 bases). Germline CDR1 SGHRS, CDR2 YFSETQ. The CDR3 is 13 residues long. The V end was cut by 0 bases, the J end by 6 bases, with 9 bases between. The CDR3 is CASSLDPGAEAFF. The CDR3, as DNA: TGCGCCAGCAGCTTGGACCCGGGGGCTGAAGCTTTCTTT. Full variable domain (missing parts from reference TRBV5-1 and TRBJ1-1): KAGVTQTPRYLIKTRGQQVTLSCSPISGHRSVSWYQQTPGQGLQFLFEYFSETQRNKGNFPGRFSGRQFSNSRSEMNVSTLELGDSALYLCASSLDPGAEAFFGQGTRLTVV.

As for this clonotype: With a much larger clone just one base away, this may be a read error. V is TRBV5-8 and J is TRBJ2-7; D possibly corresponds to TRBD2 (6 bases). This CDR3 contains 13 residues. CDR1 and CDR2 from the germline V gene are SGHTS and YDEGEE. CDR3 sequence reads: CVSSLARGTEQYF. The CDR3 bases are TGTGTCAGCAGCTTGGCACGGGGGACCGAGCAGTACTTC.

In this sample, this clonotype turned up many times. The chain employs TRBV5-1 and TRBJ1-1; possible D gene TRBD1, 5 bases. Germline V lookup: CDR1 SGHRS, CDR2 YFSETQ. The length of the CDR3 is 14 residues. V lost 1 base to trimming and J lost 5 bases, with 12 bases between them. DNA of the CDR3: TGCGCCAGCAGCTTGAGCGGGGGGGTGACTGAAGCTTTCTTT. Residues: CASSLSGGVTEAFF.

In this sample, this clonotype turned up many times. The rearrangement joins TRBV4-1 to TRBJ1-3; D is unclear. The germline CDR1 and CDR2 sequences are MGHRA and YSYEKL. Trimming left V 6 bases short and J 0 bases short, with 9 bases between. This CDR3 region has 14 residues. CDR3 coding DNA: TGCGCCAGCAGGGAGGAGAGCTCTGGAAACACCATATATTTT. Its translation is CASREESSGNTIYF.

There are many counts of this clonotype. This chain uses TRBV5-1 with TRBJ2-1, with 12 bases lining up with TRBD2. With 0 bases clipped from V and 7 bases from J, the junction kept 2 bases outside the gene matches. The V gene's germline CDR1 is SGHRS and CDR2 YFSETQ. CDR3 size: 15 residues. The CDR3, as DNA: TGCGCCAGCAGCTTGGGACTAGCGGGAGAAAATGAGCAGTTCTTC. Protein sequence: CASSLGLAGENEQFF.

This clonotype was detected many times. This chain uses TRBV20-1 with TRBJ1-1, with D unresolved. The germline V gene has CDR1 DFQATT and CDR2 SNEGSKA (reference sequence). Trimming shortened V by 5 bases and J by 2 bases, and 15 bases separated the two germline ends. This CDR3 is built from 14 residues. Here the CDR3 reads CSASPHRANTEAFF. In DNA form, the CDR3 reads TGCAGTGCTTCCCCCCATCGGGCCAACACTGAAGCTTTCTTT.

Ten or more counts support this clonotype. Here the CDR3 reads CASRPGVMFGGTTSPTEKLFF. The DNA for the CDR3 is TGCGCCAGCAGACCCGGGGTTATGTTTGGGGGAACAACCTCTCCAACCGAAAAACTGTTTTTT. V is TRBV5-1 and J is TRBJ1-4, with a tentative D call TRBD1 (5 bases). CDR1 and CDR2 from the germline V gene are SGHRS and YFSETQ. The V gene lost 5 bases and the J gene lost 8 bases, with 37 bases spanning the gap. The CDR3 runs to 21 residues.

This clonotype was counted many times. The chain recombines TRBV20-1 with TRBJ2-7; no firm D call. This CDR3 comprises 10 residues. Germline-derived CDR1 and CDR2 are DFQATT and SNEGSKA (reference sequence). Trimming shortened V by 5 bases and J by 7 bases, and 9 bases separated the two germline ends. Here the CDR3 reads CSAVDAEQYF. The CDR3, as DNA: TGCAGTGCTGTTGACGCTGAGCAGTACTTC.

This clonotype was detected ten times or more. The V call is TRBV5-1, the J call TRBJ1-5; TRBD1 might be the D (6 bases). CDR1 is SGHRS and CDR2 is YFSETQ in the germline V gene. The V end lost 0 bases, the J end lost 4 bases, and 8 bases lay between the germline ends. The CDR3 consists of 14 residues. The CDR3 DNA reads TGCGCCAGCAGCTTGGGGACAGCTAATCAGCCCCAGCATTTT. This codes for CASSLGTANQPQHF.

This clonotype was counted ten times or more. The gene calls are TRBV29-1 and TRBJ1-2, with a weak D call TRBD1 (6 bases). V shed 4 bases and J shed 7 bases, with 16 bases lying between them. CDR1 SQVTM and CDR2 ANQGSEA come from the germline V gene. This CDR3 is built from 13 residues. Here the CDR3 reads CSVAGEIGGGYTF. The CDR3 DNA reads TGCAGCGTTGCTGGGGAAATAGGGGGTGGCTACACCTTC.

In its sample, this clonotype was seen many times. V gene TRBV10-2 combines with J gene TRBJ2-3; perhaps D is TRBD1 or TRBD2 (5 bases each). CDR3 size: 14 residues. Trimming pared 3 bases from V and 4 bases from J, leaving 11 bases between. CDR1 is WSHSY, CDR2 SAAADI, per germline. The DNA for the CDR3 is TGCGCCAGCAGTGATGGGGGTTTAGCAGATACGCAGTATTTT. Translated: CASSDGGLADTQYF.